The 18 T cell receptor beta chains presented below share a single source sample, sequenced in a study of cytomegalovirus exposure and HLA in healthy donors. The PCR made use of 60 Vbeta and 13 Jbeta primers. Repertoires were generated with immunoSEQ multiplex PCR, while TCRdb's copy carries only in-frame clones and drops some. The data hold 170,000 or so clones, with roughly 81% observed a single time. The sample was PBMCs. These receptors were taken from a girl under 18 in good health and CMV-seropositive.

The chain carries TRBV7-9 and TRBJ1-2; possible D gene TRBD1, 5 bases. V was cut by 2 bases and J by 6 bases, with 13 bases left in between. The germline V gene encodes CDR1 SEHNR and CDR2 FQNEAQ (reference sequence). CDR3 length: 14 amino acids. This chain's CDR3 is CASSLTNEGDGYTF. CDR3 nucleotides: TGTGCCAGCAGCTTAACTAATGAAGGGGATGGCTACACCTTC. Drawing the rest from reference TRBV7-9 and TRBJ1-2, the complete variable domain is DTGVSQNPRHKITKRGQNVTFRCDPISEHNRLYWYRQTLGQGPEFLTYFQNEAQLEKSRLLSDRFSAERPKGSFSTLEIQRTEQGDSAMYLCASSLTNEGDGYTFGSGTRLTVV.

The rearrangement uses TRBV19 and TRBJ2-6, with 9 bases fitting TRBD1. The germline CDR1 and CDR2 sequences are LNHDA and SQIVND (reference sequence). J gave up 1 base and V 2 bases, and 6 bases lay outside the gene matches. CDR3 length equals 18 residues. The CDR3 sequence is CASSITGGSYSGANVLTF. DNA for the CDR3: TGTGCCAGTAGTATAACAGGGGGCTCATATTCTGGGGCCAACGTCCTGACTTTC.

The chain is built from TRBV9 and TRBJ1-3; 9 nucleotides agree with TRBD1. The CDR3 sequence is 18 residues long. The trim removed 0 bases at V and 4 bases at J, leaving 11 bases unmatched. Germline V gene sequence: CDR1 SGDLS, CDR2 YYNGEE. CDR3 loop: CASSVDGDRVAAGNTIYF. The CDR3 nucleotides read TGTGCCAGCAGCGTAGATGGGGACAGGGTTGCAGCGGGAAACACCATATATTTT. The complete variable domain, with remaining parts taken from reference TRBV9 and TRBJ1-3, reads DSGVTQTPKHLITATGQRVTLRCSPRSGDLSVYWYQQSLDQGLQFLIQYYNGEERAKGNILERFSAQQFPDLHSELNLSSLELGDSALYFCASSVDGDRVAAGNTIYFGEGSWLTVV.

The V call is TRBV7-9, the J call TRBJ2-7; 11 bases align to TRBD1. V gave up 7 bases and J gave up 2 bases; unmatched junction bases: 4. The CDR3 contains 14 residues. In germline, CDR1 is SEHNR, CDR2 FQNEAQ (reference sequence). The CDR3 is CASTGTGGAYEQYF. CDR3 coding DNA: TGTGCCAGCACCGGGACAGGGGGTGCCTACGAGCAGTACTTC. Variable domain in full (rest from reference TRBV7-9 and TRBJ2-7): DTGVSQNPRHKITKRGQNVTFRCDPISEHNRLYWYRQTLGQGPEFLTYFQNEAQLEKSRLLSDRFSAERPKGSFSTLEIQRTEQGDSAMYLCASTGTGGAYEQYFGPGTRLTVT.

This chain connects TRBV10-3 to TRBJ1-1, with 11 positions matching TRBD1. After removal of 7 bases from V and 7 bases from J, the junction contained 11 bases not matched to a gene. CDR3 length equals 15 residues. From germline, CDR1 is ENHRY and CDR2 SYGVKD. The chain's CDR3 is CAITERTGGSNEAFF. The CDR3 DNA sequence: TGTGCCATCACCGAACGGACAGGGGGCTCTAATGAAGCTTTCTTT.

The genes are TRBV29-1 and TRBJ1-2; TRBD1 matches at 10 bases. Trimming cost V 5 bases and J 3 bases; bases outside gene matches: 15. Looked up from germline, CDR1 is SQVTM and CDR2 is ANQGSEA. The CDR3 is 17 amino acids. For the CDR3, the DNA is TGCAGCGTTTCGACGAGATTGGTGACAGGGGGCGACTATGGCTACACCTTC. Amino acids: CSVSTRLVTGGDYGYTF.

The chain has TRBV29-1 and TRBJ2-2; D is possibly TRBD1 (5 bases). Trimming stripped 7 bases from V and 4 bases from J, with 10 bases between. The CDR3 consists of 12 residues. Per the germline V gene, CDR1 is SQVTM and CDR2 is ANQGSEA. CDR3 bases: TGCAGCGCTCACAGGTCCACCGGGGAGCTGTTTTTT. Residues: CSAHRSTGELFF.

The sample holds a few counts of this clone. The chain recombines TRBV9 with TRBJ1-1; 8 bases are a match to TRBD1. Germline V CDR1 and CDR2: SGDLS, YYNGEE. The V and J ends lost 4 bases and 6 bases, in that order; junction bases with no gene match: 8. The CDR3 is made up of 14 amino acids. The CDR3 region is CASSTGQGFSEAFF. DNA of the CDR3: TGTGCCAGCAGCACAGGACAGGGATTCTCTGAAGCTTTCTTT. Full variable domain (rest looked up from reference TRBV9 and TRBJ1-1): DSGVTQTPKHLITATGQRVTLRCSPRSGDLSVYWYQQSLDQGLQFLIQYYNGEERAKGNILERFSAQQFPDLHSELNLSSLELGDSALYFCASSTGQGFSEAFFGQGTRLTVV.

This clone counts as medium-sized. Other DNA sequences within the sample encode an identical CDR3. The J gene is TRBJ1-5, the V gene TRBV19; D is undetermined. This CDR3 has 12 residues. The germline gives CDR1 LNHDA, CDR2 SQIVND (reference sequence). V lost 10 bases and J lost 2, with 9 bases in between. For the CDR3, the DNA is TGTGCCACCCGGGGTGGCAATCAGCCCCAGCATTTT. It codes for CATRGGNQPQHF.

V gene TRBV9 combines with J gene TRBJ1-2; D uncertain. Germline V lookup: CDR1 SGDLS, CDR2 YYNGEE. The CDR3 is 13 residues long. Trimming took off 0 bases at V and 5 bases at J, with 8 bases between the two ends. The CDR3 reads CASSVGAAYGYTF. CDR3 sequence (DNA): TGTGCCAGCAGCGTAGGGGCCGCGTATGGCTACACCTTC.

The chain uses TRBV2 and TRBJ2-7, with no clear D. The V and J ends lost 3 bases and 2 bases respectively, with 17 bases between them. Germline V gene sequence: CDR1 SNHLY, CDR2 FYNNEI. The CDR3 totals 16 residues. As DNA, the CDR3 is TGTGCCAGCAGTGAGCGCTCTCTCAACCCCACCTACGAGCAGTACTTC. It yields the protein CASSERSLNPTYEQYF.

The chain employs TRBV7-9 and TRBJ1-5; the match to TRBD1 covers 9 bases. The CDR3 length is 16 residues. Germline loops: CDR1 SEHNR, CDR2 FQNEAQ (reference sequence). V dropped 7 bases and J dropped 6; count of bases not matched to a gene: 13. CDR3 coding DNA: TGTGCCAGCACCCCTATCCCCGGGACAGGGAGTCAGCCCCAGCATTTT. Encoded protein: CASTPIPGTGSQPQHF.

This sequence joins TRBV6-1 and TRBJ2-7; 12 nucleotides line up with TRBD1. With 6 bases clipped from V and 7 bases from J, the junction kept 4 bases outside the gene matches. Germline lookup yields CDR1 MNHNS and CDR2 SASEGT. CDR3 length equals 13 residues. CDR3 amino acids: CASRGQGAWEQYF. Written as DNA, the CDR3 is TGTGCCAGCAGGGGACAGGGGGCTTGGGAGCAGTACTTC.

This clone was counted between two and nine times. Other DNA sequences from this sample encode an identical CDR3 as well. The chain combines TRBV5-1 with TRBJ1-1; weak D call: TRBD1 (6 bases). The V gene's germline CDR1 is SGHRS and CDR2 YFSETQ. The V end lost 0 bases, the J end lost 1 base, and 10 bases lay between the germline ends. The CDR3 is 15 residues long. The CDR3 protein is CASSLATGRNTEAFF. Written as DNA, the CDR3 is TGCGCCAGCAGCTTGGCAACAGGGAGGAACACTGAAGCTTTCTTT.

The rearrangement joins TRBV2 to TRBJ1-6, with TRBD1 identical over 7 bases. CDR1 is SNHLY, CDR2 FYNNEI, per germline. The CDR3 runs to 13 residues. Trimming at V came to 10 bases and at J to 10 bases, leaving 10 bases not matched to a gene. CDR3 sequence reads: CAITTGLHSPLHF. The CDR3 nucleotides read TGTGCCATCACGACAGGGCTTCACTCACCCCTCCACTTT.

This clone was seen more than once but under ten times. The chain combines TRBV7-6 with TRBJ2-6, with 7 nucleotides matching TRBD1. The CDR3 has 20 amino acids. CDR1 is SGHVS, CDR2 FNYEAQ, per germline. After removal of 5 bases from V and 0 bases from J, the junction contained 16 bases not matched to a gene. The CDR3 nucleotides read TGTGCCAGCAGCCCTGGAGCCGGGACAGTGCGACTCTCTGGGGCCAACGTCCTGACTTTC. Its protein product is CASSPGAGTVRLSGANVLTF. Full variable domain (remainder filled in from reference TRBV7-6 and TRBJ2-6): GAGVSQSPRYKVTKRGQDVALRCDPISGHVSLYWYRQALGQGPEFLTYFNYEAQQDKSGLPNDRFSAERPEGSISTLTIQRTEQRDSAMYRCASSPGAGTVRLSGANVLTFGAGSRLTVL.

The V gene is TRBV19, the J gene TRBJ2-7, with TRBD1 identical over 11 bases. From germline, CDR1 is LNHDA and CDR2 SQIVND (reference sequence). There are 14 residues in the CDR3. The trim removed 6 bases at V and 3 bases at J, leaving 4 bases unmatched. The CDR3 protein is CASSSGTGGYEQYF. CDR3 bases: TGTGCCAGTAGCTCCGGGACAGGGGGCTACGAGCAGTACTTC.

The gene calls are TRBV4-2 and TRBJ2-2; D uncertain. Trimming removed 4 bases at V and 3 bases at J, with 12 bases between. Germline assignment: CDR1 LGHNA and CDR2 YNFKEQ. The CDR3 is made up of 15 amino acids. The CDR3: CASSPLSVDTGELFF. CDR3 nucleotide sequence: TGTGCCAGCAGCCCATTATCGGTGGACACCGGGGAGCTGTTTTTT.